Reported below is one TCR beta chain. This clonotype has a count of ten or more. This receptor's antigen is unknown. No per-base quality is available; no much larger clone lies one base away. Set within a cohort of healthcare workers in London, UK, this nested case-control study involved weekly PCR testing of nasopharyngeal swabs along with blood sampling. Healthcare workers were recruited during the week of the UK lockdown, between 23 and 31 March 2020, and followed weekly for up to roughly 15 weeks. This entry is derived from a study of early T cells in non-severe SARS-CoV-2 infection (dated by TCRdb to the early 2020s). Background for the entire study: Bulk RNA from unsorted whole blood was used for TCR sequencing, so alpha and beta chains could not be paired. Results and caveats for the whole study, not just this receptor: Matching against VDJdb was skewed toward anti-spike CD8 responses, likely underestimated virus-specific expansions, and missed private and CD4 specificities.

Trimmed from V: 4 bases; trimmed from J: 5 bases; junction bases lacking a gene match: 7. The cysteine opens and the phenylalanine closes a CDR3 of 14 amino acids. Just the 42-base CDR3 DNA is kept, in frame starting at base 1. The germline V gene provides CDR1 WSHSY and CDR2 SAAADI. To prepare the library, 5' RACE was applied. Sequenced using a NextSeq 500. To correct for sequencing error and PCR bias, the TCR library protocol tagged individual cDNA molecules with unique molecular identifiers. TCR alpha and beta chains were both sequenced, and the abundances of alpha and beta sequences in each sample were closely correlated with each other. In the source study's methods: V gene, J gene and CDR3 annotation of TCR sequences was performed with Decombinator V4. Expanded TCRs were defined as changing significantly between any two time points under a Poisson model with p below 0.0001. Abundances of TCRs were expressed as counts per million after normalisation to the total number of TCRs sequenced in each sample. TRAV1-2 paired with TRAJ12, TRAJ20 or TRAJ33 defined MAIT TCRs, while TRAV10 paired with TRAJ18 defined iNKT TCRs. A search of VDJdb, accessed on 1 November 2021, was run for TCRs annotated to CMV, EBV and SARS-CoV-2, with TCRs annotated for multiple antigens excluded. Starting from the raw public reads, TCRdb applied fastp trimming at Q25, assembled clones with MiXCR and retained in-frame beta chains. Each CDR3 protein appears once, grouped with its most common genes and DNA. The V and J calls were not made by the authors but by TCRdb's processing. In all, the sample holds more than 20,000 distinct CDR3 sequences, and under 4.5% of those were seen once. The top ten hold about 1.6% of the sample.

The chain employs TRBV10-2 and TRBJ1-1, with 7 bases in between that match TRBD1. The receptor was isolated from an adult who was a healthcare worker with PCR-confirmed SARS-CoV-2 infection or an uninfected control (not recorded which). Sequenced material: whole blood. The DNA sequence follows: TGCGCCAGCAGTGTCAGGGGGGGCGGGACTGAAGCTTTCTTT. It translates to CASSVRGGGTEAFF.